This T cell receptor beta chain was sequenced for a study of OX40 agonist ivuxolimab in advanced cancers. Background on the study: Partial responses were recorded for three patients, including one with hepatocellular carcinoma and two with cutaneous melanoma. Findings of the study overall: More expanded clones were found, on average, in CD8+ than in CD4+ T cells.

This CDR3 spans 14 amino acids. V lost 2 bases to trimming and J lost 5 bases, with 10 bases between them. From germline, CDR1 is WNHNN and CDR2 SYGVQD (reference sequence). The assay was immunoSEQ multiplex PCR, and TCRdb's table has in-frame clones only and misses some. This table has 50,000 to 70,000 clones, approximately 86% appearing once. As to this clone: Antigen specificity is unknown.

This chain joins TRBV10-1 and TRBJ2-1; D call uncertain. Material: CD4+ or CD8+ T cells sorted from blood, obtained in a trial of the OX40 agonist ivuxolimab. This TCR was sampled from an adult with an advanced solid tumor such as melanoma, head and neck, liver or kidney cancer. CDR3 coding DNA: TGCGCCAGCAGTGAGGTTATTGGCAACAATGAGCAGTTCTTC. Its protein product is CASSEVIGNNEQFF.